Below, 25 T cell receptor beta chains from the same sample are listed, as sequenced in a study of molecular identifiers for immune sequencing clone quantification. MiXCR, applied by TCRdb to the PCR reads, yields one record per CDR3 protein. Here the sample spans about 98,000 distinct CDR3 sequences, under 40% being singletons. Sample: naive CD8+ T cells from blood, with Jurkat cell RNA spiked in. Subset denoted: FACS-sorted CD8+CD4-CCR7+CD45RA+ naive T cells. These TCRs come from a human donor in good health. Some libraries in this study had Jurkat cell RNA spiked in.

The V call is TRBV28, the J call TRBJ2-1, with D hard to call. V lost 5 bases and J lost 0, with 5 bases in between. Germline-derived CDR1 and CDR2 are MDHEN and SYDVKM. The CDR3 covers 13 residues. CDR3 sequence: CASSGSSYNEQFF. The CDR3 DNA reads as TGTGCCAGCAGTGGGTCCTCCTACAATGAGCAGTTCTTC. The full variable domain, completed using reference TRBV28 and TRBJ2-1, is DVKVTQSSRYLVKRTGEKVFLECVQDMDHENMFWYRQDPGLGLRLIYFSYDVKMKEKGDIPEGYSVSREKKERFSLILESASTNQTSMYLCASSGSSYNEQFFGPGTRLTVL.

This clonotype was detected a few times. V is TRBV6-2 or TRBV6-3 and J is TRBJ2-7; D may be TRBD1 (6 bases). V was trimmed by 8 bases and J by 3 bases, leaving 14 bases between them. The CDR3 loop spans 13 amino acids. Germline CDR1 reads MNHEY; CDR2 reads SVGEGT. The CDR3 spells CASGITGSYEQYF. CDR3 nucleotide sequence: TGTGCCAGCGGAATTACAGGGAGCTACGAGCAGTACTTC.

The chain has TRBV12-3 or TRBV12-4 and TRBJ1-5, with unresolved D. Trimming removed 6 bases from V and 6 bases from J, with 21 bases in between. The CDR3 runs 16 residues. CDR3 region: CASSLGPRRSGQPQHF. CDR3 coding DNA: TGTGCCAGCAGCCTCGGACCTCGTAGGAGTGGTCAGCCCCAGCATTTT.

This clonotype was observed many times. This chain connects TRBV28 to TRBJ2-5; unclear D gene. The ends were cut back, 3 bases at V and 2 bases at J, with 4 bases in the middle. Germline V gene sequence: CDR1 MDHEN, CDR2 SYDVKM. There are 12 residues in the CDR3. CDR3 region: CASSFLQETQYF. DNA for the CDR3: TGTGCCAGCAGTTTTCTGCAAGAGACCCAGTACTTC. Full variable domain (rest looked up from reference TRBV28 and TRBJ2-5): DVKVTQSSRYLVKRTGEKVFLECVQDMDHENMFWYRQDPGLGLRLIYFSYDVKMKEKGDIPEGYSVSREKKERFSLILESASTNQTSMYLCASSFLQETQYFGPGTRLLVL.

This clonotype was seen only a few times. As DNA, the CDR3 is TGTGCCAGTTCTATAGGCACAGGGAGGAATCAGCCCCAGCATTTT. Translating gives CASSIGTGRNQPQHF. This chain uses TRBV9 with TRBJ1-5, with D possibly matching TRBD1 (6 bases). Germline CDR1 is SGDLS and CDR2 is YYNGEE. The CDR3 consists of 15 residues. V was clipped by 8 bases and J by 4 bases, with 19 bases between them.

This clonotype was picked up a small number of times. The V gene is TRBV9, the J gene TRBJ2-3, with 7 bases matching TRBD2. The V gene end was trimmed by 3 bases and the J gene end by 3 bases; junction bases not matched to a gene: 4. There are 14 residues in the CDR3. Germline lookup yields CDR1 SGDLS and CDR2 YYNGEE. As DNA, the CDR3 is TGTGCCAGCAGCGGTTTGCGGGGGACAGATACGCAGTATTTT. Translated, it gives CASSGLRGTDTQYF.

This chain joins TRBV21-1 and TRBJ2-7. TRBV21-1 has pseudogene status. The length of the CDR3 is 17 residues. The CDR3 spells CASATSSDDKCSYEQYF. Written as DNA, the CDR3 is TGTGCCAGCGCTACATCCTCAGATGACAAGTGTTCCTACGAGCAGTACTTC.

The chain uses TRBV12-3 or TRBV12-4 and TRBJ2-3, with D perhaps matching TRBD1 or TRBD2 (5 bases each). V was pared by 10 bases and J by 2 bases, with 19 bases between. This CDR3 contains 15 residues. The CDR3 DNA is TGTGCCACCCAAAATGGGGGAATAGCCACAGATACGCAGTATTTT. Translating gives CATQNGGIATDTQYF.

The CDR3 region is CASSLGQGADTQYF. In DNA, the CDR3 is TGTGCCAGCAGCCTCGGGCAGGGCGCAGATACGCAGTATTTT. V gene TRBV28 combines with J gene TRBJ2-3; possibly TRBD1 for D (5 bases). The germline V gene encodes CDR1 MDHEN and CDR2 SYDVKM. CDR3 length equals 14 residues. The V gene lost 6 bases and the J gene lost 4 bases, with 14 bases spanning the gap.

Only a few counts were recorded for this clonotype. The genes are TRBV6-5 and TRBJ2-7, with D unclear. CDR1 and CDR2 from the germline V gene are MNHEY and SVGAGI. Trimming removed 0 bases at V and 5 bases at J, with 14 bases between. The CDR3 runs to 15 residues. The CDR3 sequence: CASSYSGANGDEQYF. The CDR3 DNA follows: TGTGCCAGCAGTTACTCGGGCGCTAATGGGGACGAGCAGTACTTC.

With regard to this clonotype: This sequence may be a read error, since a much larger clone differs from it by one base. This chain links TRBV7-9 with TRBJ1-1; D is ambiguous. The germline V gene encodes CDR1 SEHNR and CDR2 FQNEAQ (reference sequence). The V end was cut by 2 bases, the J end by 7 bases, with 11 bases between. The length of the CDR3 is 13 residues. The CDR3 coding sequence is TGTGCCAGCAGCTTAACCCCCTACCGTGAAGCTTTCTTT. The encoded protein is CASSLTPYREAFF.

The rearrangement uses TRBV27 and TRBJ2-4; D possibly corresponds to TRBD2 (6 bases). The CDR3 loop spans 15 amino acids. V was clipped by 5 bases and J by 6 bases, with 17 bases between them. Germline V lookup: CDR1 MNHEY, CDR2 SMNVEV (reference sequence). CDR3: CASSMGLGPGNIQYF. The CDR3 DNA reads TGTGCCAGCAGTATGGGACTGGGTCCGGGAAACATTCAGTACTTC.

In this sample, this clonotype turned up a few times. The CDR3 is CASSKAGLAGALEQYF. The CDR3 nucleotides read TGTGCCAGCAGCAAAGCCGGTCTAGCGGGAGCCCTCGAGCAGTACTTC. This chain joins TRBV21-1 and TRBJ2-7; the D call TRBD2 from the table was never checked on the DNA. TRBV21-1 is a pseudogene. This CDR3 region has 16 residues.

This clonotype has a count of ten or more. The CDR3 spells CASSFPAVYEQYF. The CDR3 nucleotides read TGTGCCAGCAGTTTTCCAGCCGTCTACGAGCAGTACTTC. The rearrangement links TRBV28 to TRBJ2-7; D call uncertain. V lost 3 bases and J lost 3, with 9 bases in between. CDR1 is MDHEN and CDR2 is SYDVKM in the germline V gene. The CDR3 length is 13 residues.

This clonotype was picked up many times. The rearrangement links TRBV20-1 to TRBJ2-7; the D is unclear. Germline V gives CDR1 DFQATT, CDR2 SNEGSKA (reference sequence). CDR3 size: 12 residues. V shed 5 bases and J shed 1 base, with 9 bases lying between them. Written as DNA, the CDR3 is TGCAGTGCTGGGATCGGTTCCTACGAGCAGTACTTC. It codes for CSAGIGSYEQYF.

This clonotype showed up just a few times. The rearrangement joins TRBV12-3 or TRBV12-4 to TRBJ2-3; 8 bases match TRBD1. Unmatched junction bases numbered 14, after V lost 0 bases and J lost 6 bases. The CDR3 length is 18 residues. The CDR3 DNA sequence: TGTGCCAGCAGTTTAGCTCTACTAGGACAGGGCCTAGCGGATACGCAGTATTTT. The encoded protein is CASSLALLGQGLADTQYF.

Regarding this clonotype: Relative to the germline gene, one junction end is altered; a read error may explain this. The rearrangement uses TRBV10-2 and TRBJ1-2; the D gene is possibly TRBD1 (6 bases). The germline CDR1 and CDR2 sequences are WSHSY and SAAADI. CDR3 size: 12 residues. The CDR3 DNA sequence: TGCGCCACCCTAACAGGGATGGTTGGCGACACCTTC. It specifies CATLTGMVGDTF.

The rearrangement joins TRBV5-1 to TRBJ2-1, with TRBD2 matching over 8 bases. Germline V gene sequence: CDR1 SGHRS, CDR2 YFSETQ. The CDR3 is 14 amino acids. V lost 8 bases and J lost 4; bases outside the gene matches: 8. CDR3 DNA: TGCGCCAGTGGAGCGGGAGTCAGTTACAATGAGCAGTTCTTC. Translated, it gives CASGAGVSYNEQFF.

This clonotype occurred many times. V and J are TRBV28 and TRBJ2-6; D gene uncertain. The CDR3 length is 15 residues. V lost 6 bases and J lost 0, with 9 bases in between. The germline CDR1 and CDR2 sequences are MDHEN and SYDVKM. The CDR3 protein is CASSRSFSGANVLTF. The DNA of the CDR3 is TGTGCCAGCAGCCGTAGTTTCTCTGGGGCCAACGTCCTGACTTTC.

This clonotype was found many times. The chain uses TRBV7-2 and TRBJ2-7; TRBD2 matches 8 bases. The CDR3 length is 15 residues. Germline-derived CDR1 and CDR2 are SGHTA and FQGNSA. Trimming took 5 bases from V and 7 from J; bases not matched to a gene: 13. The CDR3 bases are TGTGCCAGCAGCCCTCGGGGGGGGCAGTCTTGGGAGCAGTACTTC. As protein: CASSPRGGQSWEQYF.

On this clonotype: A much larger clone differs from this one at a single base, so this may be a read error. V and J are TRBV28 and TRBJ1-5, with no clear D. The germline V gene has CDR1 MDHEN and CDR2 SYDVKM. This CDR3 is 16 amino acids long. The CDR3 sequence is CAGSYRGSRHNQPQHF. The CDR3 nucleotides are TGTGCCGGCAGTTATCGGGGATCCAGGCACAATCAGCCCCAGCATTTT.

The chain combines TRBV13 with TRBJ2-7; 9 bases agree with TRBD1. Germline CDR1 PRHDT, CDR2 FYEKMQ (reference sequence). CDR3 length: 15 amino acids. The V segment lost 3 bases and the J segment 2 bases; nucleotides outside the gene matches: 5. In DNA, the CDR3 is TGTGCCAGCAGCTTTGGGACAGGGAAGACCTACGAGCAGTACTTC. Translation: CASSFGTGKTYEQYF.

There are a few counts of this clonotype. Lacking the conserved final phenylalanine or tryptophan, this CDR3 likely reflects a read error. The rearrangement links TRBV28 to TRBJ1-1, with a possible D match to TRBD1 (5 bases). V was trimmed by 8 bases and J by 5 bases, leaving 21 bases between them. Germline V gives CDR1 MDHEN, CDR2 SYDVKM. The CDR3 has 15 residues. The CDR3 loop reads CASLLRGGRWTEAFL. In DNA, the CDR3 is TGTGCCAGCCTCCTGAGGGGAGGGAGGTGGACTGAAGCTTTCTTA.

Details on this clonotype: One base away lies a much larger clone, so this may be a sequencing read error. The chain carries TRBV28 and TRBJ2-2; either TRBD1 or TRBD2 may supply D (5 bases each). The CDR3 has 16 residues. Germline CDR1 MDHEN, CDR2 SYDVKM. The CDR3 DNA sequence: TGTGCCAGCAGTTTATTTTCCGGGGCGAACGCCGGGGAGCTGTTTTTT. It translates to CASSLFSGANAGELFF. Full variable domain (rest looked up from reference TRBV28 and TRBJ2-2): DVKVTQSSRYLVKRTGEKVFLECVQDMDHENMFWYRQDPGLGLRLIYFSYDVKMKEKGDIPEGYSVSREKKERFSLILESASTNQTSMYLCASSLFSGANAGELFFGEGSRLTVL.

Points on this clonotype: The final CDR3 position lacks the conserved phenylalanine or tryptophan, pointing to a likely read error. The chain joins TRBV7-6 to TRBJ2-7, with 10 positions matching TRBD2. V lost 5 bases, J lost 6 bases, and 16 bases stayed unmatched. CDR3 length: 17 amino acids. Germline V gene lookup returns CDR1 SGHVS and CDR2 FNYEAQ. In DNA, the CDR3 is TGTGCCAGCAGCCTCTCCGAGGCTAGCGGGAGTATTAGCGAGCAGTACCTC. It translates to CASSLSEASGSISEQYL.